This paragraph reports one T cell receptor (beta chain). Its binding antigen is unknown. Per-base qualities were not stored, and no clone one base away is much larger. This entry comes from a study of blood T cell repertoires in COVID-19 (dated by TCRdb to 2020 to 2021). With respect to the entire study: Samples from collaborators originated in the United States, Italy and Spain and spanned both the acute and convalescent phases of COVID-19. The samples were drawn from two sources: the first 160 participants of the ongoing ImmuneRACE study, and some 1,300 subjects contributed by 6 global collaborators. Where available, HLA class I and class II types were obtained from metadata supplied by the sample provider rather than from assay-based typing. The prospective study material was composed of cDNA or gDNA derived from T cells, B-cell-depleted T cells, or PBMCs. The sample metadata nearly always contained a de-identified subject ID, COVID-19 status, age in years and sex. Subjects who had been exposed to COVID-19, were actively infected with it, or had recovered from it provided the deeply sampled blood TCRbeta repertoires that made up the dataset. The repertoires were released in a freely available public database meant as a resource for research on the immune response to SARS-CoV-2. Findings and caveats that apply to the study as a whole: Clinical and demographic metadata were provided uncurated, with the amount varying by source and participant.

TCRbeta CDR3 regions were amplified from genomic DNA by means of the immunoSEQ Assay, a bias-controlled multiplex PCR. Concerning the study's data processing: The number of nucleated cells in each sample was estimated by amplification of reference gene primers within the assay. To quantify the absolute abundance of each unique TCRbeta CDR3 rearrangement, sequence reads were collapsed and filtered. For each sample, productive Simpson clonality was calculated as the square root of Simpson's diversity index across productive rearrangements. This immuneACCESS table, as held by TCRdb, lists in-frame sequences with V and J called but not all clones. Of the missing ones, under half trace to an unresolved V gene in checked studies; the others have no known cause. V and J calls and clone size are copied from that table; D and trimming were computed from the DNA. For this sample there are some 180,000 clones; nearly 90% appear just once. Roughly a sixth of the sample rests with the top ten.

In Seattle, one collaborating source enrolled patients while the infection was active and tracked those patients longitudinally over the course of disease. Each collaborating institution followed its own protocols to collect whole blood in K2EDTA tubes. For TCRbeta analysis, collaborators shipped samples in one of three forms: frozen whole blood, isolated PBMCs, or DNA extracted from either of those sample types. The sequence derives from a middle-aged man with COVID-19, enrolled during active disease. Sequencing input: peripheral blood.

CDR3 protein: CSVGLAGAYYEQYF. Here is the DNA: TGCAGCGTTGGTCTAGCGGGAGCTTACTACGAGCAGTACTTC. The chain was built from TRBV29-1 and TRBJ2-7; the central 10 bases match TRBD2. The germline V end is reduced by 4 bases and the J end by 3 bases; junction bases left unmatched: 6. The CDR3 spans 14 residues, from the cysteine through the phenylalanine. Just CDR3 DNA is preserved here, 42 bases in frame from base 1. The germline V gene supplies CDR1 SQVTM and CDR2 ANQGSEA.